These T cell receptor beta chains were read from a single sample in a study of radiation and T cells in renal cell carcinoma. The data were produced by immunoSEQ multiplex PCR, yet TCRdb's version contains in-frame clones alone and is incomplete. The sample contains under 150,000 clones, approximately 80% of which appear only once. The source was blood, collected from a patient whose treatment included radiotherapy and nephrectomy. Receptors originate from a woman aged 55 to 70 with renal cell carcinoma. CDR3s include the opening cysteine and the closing phenylalanine or tryptophan. The D gene is left open where the match is weak. Clone size is given for some rows only: seen once, a few or many times, or a class if the clone is expanded.

j_call d_call clone_size v_call cdr3_nt cdr3_aa
TRBJ1-1 - - TRBV7-9 TGTGCCAGCAGCTTAGGAGTCGGGATGGGAACTGAAGCTTTCTTT CASSLGVGMGTEAFF
TRBJ1-1 TRBD1 - TRBV6-6 TGTGCCAGTTCAGGGGGAGAGACTGAAGCTTTCTTT CASSGGETEAFF
TRBJ1-5 - - TRBV27 TGTGCCAGCAGTTTAACACCTTATCAGCCCCAGCATTTT CASSLTPYQPQHF
TRBJ1-2 - few TRBV14 TGTGCCAGCAGCCACAGGATAACTAACTATGGCTACACCTTC CASSHRITNYGYTF
TRBJ2-2 TRBD2 - TRBV6-6 TGTGCCAGCAGACGCGTGGGGGGGACCGGGGAGCTGTTTTTT CASRRVGGTGELFF
TRBJ1-1 - - TRBV6-1 TGTGCCAGCAGTGGCCGCATGAACACTGAAGCTTTCTTT CASSGRMNTEAFF
TRBJ1-3 - - TRBV6-5 TGTGCCAGCACCCCCCCGGATGGCTCTGGAAACACCATATATTTT CASTPPDGSGNTIYF
TRBJ2-7 - - TRBV10-2 TGCGCCAGCAGTGAGGTCAGGGTGGGGGCTGAGCAGTACTTC CASSEVRVGAEQYF
TRBJ2-3 - - TRBV7-9 TGTGCCAGCAGCTTAGCCACGTCGGCCACAGATACGCAGTATTTT CASSLATSATDTQYF
TRBJ2-7 - - TRBV19 TGTGCCAGTAGTACGAACACGCTTGACAACGTATTCTTC CASSTNTLDNVFF
TRBJ1-4 TRBD1 - TRBV7-9 TGTGCCAGCAGCTTCCCGCCCGGGACAGCTGGACGGGATGAAAAACTGTTTTTT CASSFPPGTAGRDEKLFF
TRBJ1-2 - - TRBV29-1 TGCAGCGTTGTAGCGTTTGCAGCGGGTGGCTACACCTTC CSVVAFAAGGYTF
TRBJ2-7 TRBD1 - TRBV13 TGTGCCAGCAGCTCCGGGACAGGAGACTACGAGCAGTACTTC CASSSGTGDYEQYF
TRBJ1-2 - - TRBV7-2 TGTGCCAGCAGCTTAGGTCCGGTTGGAGGGTATGGCTACACCTTC CASSLGPVGGYGYTF
TRBJ2-1 - - TRBV7-9 TGTGCCAGCAGCGGGACTCAGGGATACAATGAGCAGTTCTTC CASSGTQGYNEQFF
TRBJ2-1 TRBD1 - TRBV19 TGTGCCAGTAGTCTCTCGGGGACAGGGGGCGTACATGAGCAGTTCTTC CASSLSGTGGVHEQFF
TRBJ1-2 TRBD1 - TRBV7-9 TGTGCCAGCGATGTTGAGGGGACAGGGGGCGGCTACACCTTC CASDVEGTGGGYTF
TRBJ2-1 - - TRBV11-2 TGTGCCAGCAGCTTGAACAGGTACAATGAGCAGTTCTTC CASSLNRYNEQFF
TRBJ1-2 - medium-sized TRBV6-6 TGTGCCAGCAGTTATACAGGGACGGGCTATGGCTACACCTTC CASSYTGTGYGYTF
TRBJ1-1 - - TRBV7-3 TGTGCCAGCAGCTTAGAGAACAGGAAAGCTTTCTTT CASSLENRKAFF
TRBJ1-2 - - TRBV6-5 TGTGCCAGCAGGACAAGGACGGCGAGATATGGCTACACCTTC CASRTRTARYGYTF
TRBJ2-7 - - TRBV19 TGTGCCAGTAAGAAGCGCAGGGAGAATGACTACGAGCAGTACTTC CASKKRRENDYEQYF
TRBJ2-1 - - TRBV19 TGTGCCAGTAGTATAAGTAGGATTTCGGTTAGTTATGAGCAGTTCTTC CASSISRISVSYEQFF
TRBJ1-2 - once TRBV19 TGTGCCAGTAGTCCCCAATTTGTAGAGGTCTATGGCTACACCTTC CASSPQFVEVYGYTF